This is a list of T cell receptor beta chains from one sample in a study of long-term antiretroviral therapy in people with HIV. The table came from immunoSEQ multiplex PCR; TCRdb's copy has only in-frame clones and leaves some out. Of roughly 20,000 clones detected, 82% appear once; the ten largest clones hold more than 8%. Specimen: unsorted PBMCs, collected at the start of antiretroviral therapy. The receptors shown here come from a middle-aged man with HIV. CDR3s include the opening cysteine and the closing phenylalanine or tryptophan. Fields, in order: J gene, V gene, CDR3 protein.

>TRBJ2-4|TRBV19
CASCRTGIAKNIQYF
>TRBJ1-1|TRBV5-1
CASSTENTEAFF
>TRBJ2-2|TRBV4-1
CASSQDPGRGELFF
>TRBJ1-6|TRBV11-2
CASSLYAPYNSPLHF
>TRBJ1-2|TRBV27
CASSFPLGGYTF
>TRBJ2-6|TRBV13
CASSLAPFEGANVLTF
>TRBJ1-2|TRBV19
CASNSGGIYGYTF
>TRBJ1-2|TRBV6-5
CASRPQRVLNGYTF
>TRBJ1-1|TRBV18
CASSPFTTRRNTEAFF
>TRBJ2-1|TRBV18
CASSPPDLYNEQFF
>TRBJ2-7|TRBV5-1
CASSTTGAGYPTYEQYF
>TRBJ2-5|TRBV7-3
CASSPDGLQETQYF
>TRBJ1-1|TRBV6-6
CASSYPLDRWNTEAFF
>TRBJ1-5|TRBV30
CAWSVGEQPQHF
>TRBJ1-1|TRBV5-5
CASSLGRSWGMNTEAFF
>TRBJ2-2|TRBV6-4
CASRGDSYTGELFF
>TRBJ2-2|TRBV14
CASSQDPLGGGAGELFF
>TRBJ1-1|TRBV19
CASSLQGVKGDTEAFF
>TRBJ1-5|TRBV28
CASSWAGDSNQPQHF
>TRBJ1-1|TRBV2
CASSDRLYGPEAFF
>TRBJ1-4|TRBV2
CAGGTENEKLFF
>TRBJ2-3|TRBV2
CASRWADTDTQYF
>TRBJ1-2|TRBV9
CASSPLGAYGYTF
>TRBJ2-4|TRBV25-1
CASSEVGGDNIKNIQYF
>TRBJ2-1|TRBV4-3
CASSQGTGDNEQFF
>TRBJ1-5|TRBV5-5
CASSLGSGGVGQPQHF
>TRBJ2-1|TRBV7-2
CASTPETVYNEQFF
>TRBJ2-7|TRBV30
CAWSVRRGFGEQYF
>TRBJ1-1|TRBV15
CATSRGQGGVTEAFF
>TRBJ2-5|TRBV4-1
CASSQEGTEQETQYF
>TRBJ1-3|TRBV2
CASSERLVGNTIYF
>TRBJ1-4|TRBV4-1
CASSQAQGAEKLFF
>TRBJ2-7|TRBV10-3
CAISEPRGQGAGEQYF
>TRBJ1-4|TRBV15
CATSRDSGQGPMVNEKLFF
>TRBJ1-6|TRBV6-5
CASSRDRDNSPLHF
>TRBJ1-1|TRBV30
CAGDRGSEAFF
>TRBJ2-4|TRBV30
CAWSAAKNIQYF
>TRBJ1-2|TRBV7-2
CASSPGQGSSYGYTF
>TRBJ1-5|TRBV19
CATQRGNQPQHF
>TRBJ2-2|TRBV10-1
CASSETGDTGELFF
>TRBJ2-7|TRBV28
CASGQPGLHYEQYF
>TRBJ2-5|TRBV27
CASSFSHRAKETQYF
>TRBJ1-4|TRBV12-2
CASRLDILSASEKLFF
>TRBJ2-4|TRBV11-2
CASSPLTGKGLAKNIQYF
>TRBJ2-6|TRBV27
CASSLFSRGSGANVLTF
>TRBJ1-4|TRBV28
CASHNAGQEKLFF
>TRBJ2-1|TRBV27
CASRPGTGFYNEQFF
>TRBJ1-5|TRBV4-1
CASSLSYRGLGNQPQHF
>TRBJ1-5|TRBV19
CASRGTANQPQHF
>TRBJ1-2|TRBV9
CASSPGQGGYGYTF
>TRBJ2-3|TRBV7-8
CASSLDGRGAQYF
>TRBJ1-1|TRBV29-1
CSVLTGEAFF
>TRBJ2-1|TRBV9
CASSVGGLAGNEQFF
>TRBJ2-5|TRBV14
CASSHTTRDRGMETQYF